Sequencing of this T cell receptor (beta chain) was carried out in a study of monozygotic twins with inflammatory bowel disease (dated by TCRdb to the late 2010s). For the wider study: A total of 28 monozygotic twin pairs were included in the full study, comprising nine German pairs (four IBD-concordant, five IBD-discordant) and 19 IBD-discordant Danish pairs. Disease-associated traits were sought mainly through comparisons between IBD patients and their genetically identical healthy co-twins within discordant pairs. Each individual had, on average, about 151 000 unique TCRalpha sequences and 181 000 unique TCRbeta sequences available for analysis.

The research as a whole found: Fewer clonotypes were shared with other individuals by IBD patients than by healthy twins, most markedly in patients showing signs of disease activity. No difference in repertoire similarity was observed between concordant and discordant twins, possibly owing to limited statistical power. IBD patients had lower TCRbeta repertoire diversity, measured by the inverse Simpson index, than their healthy co-twins. Distinction between different T cell subtypes could not be achieved in the analysis. The results gave no support for a single strong signal or clonotype linked to IBD. Background noise and inter-individual variability may have been introduced into the repertoires by the differing immunosuppressive treatments among patients.

Note on this clonotype: Its antigen remains unidentified.

From each donor, a roughly 2.5 ml peripheral blood sample was collected into PAXgene tubes and stored at -80 degrees C. Without T cell sorting, total RNA was isolated from whole blood using the PAXgene blood miRNA kit on an automated QIAcube. Peripheral blood from monozygotic twin pairs, either concordant or discordant for inflammatory bowel disease, underwent deep TCRalpha and TCRbeta repertoire profiling that used unique molecular barcoding. For every twin pair, smoking habits were documented, and each individual was categorised as a current, former or never smoker. From cysteine to phenylalanine, the CDR3 is 15 amino acids long. Only the protein is available. Receptor amplification or capture employed 5' RACE. For each TCR library, 3,000 to 3,500 ng of total RNA was used. cDNA was synthesized with SMARTScribe reverse transcriptase in eight separate reactions per sample. During cDNA synthesis, unique molecular identifiers containing a 6-nucleotide sample barcode were introduced by template switching. Amplification of TCRalpha and TCRbeta cDNA involved two nested PCRs of 16 and 9 cycles, and each PCR was followed by bead purification. Before amplification, cDNA was treated with uracil DNA-glycosylase and purified using the QIAquick PCR purification kit. The second PCR added Illumina TruSeq-compatible adapters along with sample-specific barcodes. Library quality and concentration were checked on TapeStation and Qubit, and libraries were pooled at 4.5 to 5.5 ng each. The pooled libraries were sequenced with 2 x 100 bp reads and custom sequencing primers on an Illumina HiSeq2500 single-index Rapid Run. Per the source publication's procedure: MiGEC version 1.2.6 was used for UMI-based consensus assembly, which corrected PCR and sequencing errors. V(D)J alignment, clonotype assembly and CDR3 extraction were performed with MiXCR version 2.1.1. To normalise gene usage, clonotype sharing and MAIT/NKT TCR abundance, the top 1000, 10 000 and 20 000 clonotypes in each sample were analysed. Diversity was computed as the inverse Simpson index with the vegan R package after downsampling to 27 000 UMIs. Paired Mann-Whitney U tests were applied to discordant twin pairs, and Benjamini-Hochberg correction was used for multiple testing. After the reads were reprocessed by TCRdb, one entry was made per CDR3 protein sequence, with no DNA. The V and J calls and clone size come from TCRdb's table, not from the authors' own analysis. The sample's own table lists roughly 170,000 distinct CDR3 sequences. The ten largest clones represent roughly 7% of the sample.

Recombination connected TRBV12-3 or TRBV12-4 to TRBJ2-1; TCRdb calls TRBD1, which cannot be checked without DNA. The sample was blood. This receptor was obtained from a human donor with ulcerative colitis or Crohn's disease, or a healthy co-twin of an affected twin (not recorded which). CDR3 loop: CASSPRGSGLGEQFF.